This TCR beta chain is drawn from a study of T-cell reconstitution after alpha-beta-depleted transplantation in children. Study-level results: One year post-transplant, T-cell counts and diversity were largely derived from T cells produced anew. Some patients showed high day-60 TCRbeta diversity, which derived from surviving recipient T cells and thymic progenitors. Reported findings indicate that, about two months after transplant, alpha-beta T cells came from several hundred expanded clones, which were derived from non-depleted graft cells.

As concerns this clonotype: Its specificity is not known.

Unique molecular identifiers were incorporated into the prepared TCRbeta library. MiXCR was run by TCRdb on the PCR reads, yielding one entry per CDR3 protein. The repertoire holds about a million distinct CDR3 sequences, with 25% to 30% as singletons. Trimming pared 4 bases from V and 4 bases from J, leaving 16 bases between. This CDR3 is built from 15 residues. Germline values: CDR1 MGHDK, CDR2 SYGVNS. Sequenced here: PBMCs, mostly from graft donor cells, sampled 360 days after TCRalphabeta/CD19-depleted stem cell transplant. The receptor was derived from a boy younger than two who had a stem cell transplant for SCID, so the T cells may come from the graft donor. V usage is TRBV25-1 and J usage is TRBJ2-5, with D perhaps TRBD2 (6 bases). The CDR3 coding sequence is TGTGCCAGCAGTGTGGAGGGAGCAGGAGGAGAGACCCAGTACTTC. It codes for CASSVEGAGGETQYF.